This entry lists 32 T cell receptor beta chains sequenced from one sample in a study of CD8 T cells in Susac syndrome. It was with random hexamers that 0.5 to 1 ug RNA was reverse transcribed. TCRdb re-derived calls from the immunoSEQ multiplex PCR reads in MiXCR, one entry per CDR3 protein. The data contain about 84,000 distinct CDR3 sequences, about 96% of them singletons. Material: CD8+ T cells from PBMCs. These receptors all stem from a human donor with Susac syndrome.

V and J are TRBV27 and TRBJ2-5; 15 nucleotides line up with TRBD2. The germline CDR1 and CDR2 sequences are MNHEY and SMNVEV (reference sequence). Trimming took 7 bases from V and 5 from J; bases not matched to a gene: 5. The length of the CDR3 is 15 residues. The CDR3 DNA reads as TGTGCCAGCACTCCCGGGACTAGCGGGAGGGAGACCCAGTACTTC. It specifies CASTPGTSGRETQYF.

The chain joins TRBV5-1 to TRBJ2-1; D remains ambiguous. Looked up from germline, CDR1 is SGHRS and CDR2 is YFSETQ. V shed 2 bases and J shed 6 bases, with 12 bases lying between them. This CDR3 has 14 amino acids. CDR3 in DNA: TGCGCCAGCAGCTTTAGCCTAGACGGCAATGAGCAGTTCTTC. It codes for CASSFSLDGNEQFF.

In nucleotides, the CDR3 is TGTGCCAGCAGTTTGTCGAGGGATGAGCAGTTCTTC. Translated: CASSLSRDEQFF. The V gene is TRBV12-3 or TRBV12-4, the J gene TRBJ2-1; possible D gene TRBD2, 5 bases. The CDR3 totals 12 residues. The V end was cut by 3 bases, the J end by 8 bases, with 8 bases between.

The chain employs TRBV20-1 and TRBJ2-7; D not certain. Deletions cut 0 bases from V and 3 bases from J, with 9 bases between. Germline V gives CDR1 DFQATT, CDR2 SNEGSKA (reference sequence). CDR3 size: 13 residues. DNA of the CDR3: TGCAGTGCTAGAGATAACAGAGACTACGAGCAGTACGTC. Encoded protein: CSARDNRDYEQYV.

The CDR3 nucleotides are TGTGCCAGCAGCGTGCGGGACAGCAGCACAGATACGCAGTATTTT. Residues: CASSVRDSSTDTQYF. This chain uses TRBV7-8 with TRBJ2-3; possibly TRBD1 for D (7 bases). This CDR3 region has 15 residues. CDR1 is SGHVS and CDR2 is FQNEAQ in the germline V gene. Trimming removed 5 bases at V and 0 bases at J, with 12 bases between.

The V call is TRBV12-3 or TRBV12-4, the J call TRBJ2-7; the match to TRBD1 covers 9 bases. The CDR3 is 16 amino acids. V lost 6 bases to trimming and J lost 5 bases; unmatched junction nucleotides: 14. The CDR3 DNA is TGTGCCAGCAGCACTCGACGCCGGGACAGGGCTGACGAGCAGTACTTC. Amino acids: CASSTRRRDRADEQYF.

This clonotype was seen just once. The chain has TRBV6-6 and TRBJ2-1, with TRBD1 matching 7 bases. V lost 6 bases to trimming and J lost 8 bases; unmatched junction nucleotides: 10. Germline V gene sequence: CDR1 MNHNY, CDR2 SVGAGI (reference sequence). The CDR3 is 14 residues long. CDR3 sequence: CASSTMTGIDEQFF. For the CDR3, the DNA is TGTGCCAGCAGCACAATGACAGGGATTGATGAGCAGTTCTTC.

This sequence joins TRBV20-1 and TRBJ2-6, with TRBD2 identical over 7 bases. Trimming took 3 bases from V and 2 from J; bases not matched to a gene: 16. Germline CDR1 reads DFQATT; CDR2 reads SNEGSKA (reference sequence). This CDR3 spans 19 amino acids. The CDR3 loop is CSASPTGLVVPAGANVLTF. In DNA, the CDR3 is TGCAGTGCTAGCCCGACCGGACTAGTTGTTCCTGCTGGGGCCAACGTCCTGACTTTC.

V usage is TRBV28 and J usage is TRBJ1-2, with D possibly matching TRBD1 (5 bases). V was trimmed by 3 bases and J by 5 bases, leaving 16 bases between them. CDR3 length: 15 residues. The germline gives CDR1 MDHEN, CDR2 SYDVKM. The CDR3 DNA is TGTGCCAGCAGTTTGGGGGTGGAGGGGAGGTATGGCTACACCTTC. It specifies CASSLGVEGRYGYTF.

The chain joins TRBV28 to TRBJ2-7; D not resolved. CDR1 and CDR2 from the germline V gene are MDHEN and SYDVKM. V was shortened by 5 bases and J by 2 bases, with 13 bases between the two germline ends. There are 14 residues in the CDR3. The CDR3: CASSPLPHTYEQYV. For the CDR3, the DNA is TGTGCCAGCAGTCCTCTCCCTCATACCTACGAGCAGTACGTC.

The V gene is TRBV4-2, the J gene TRBJ1-1; D possibly corresponds to TRBD1 (6 bases). Trimming left V 0 bases short and J 4 bases short, with 12 bases between. In germline, CDR1 is LGHNA, CDR2 YNFKEQ. The length of the CDR3 is 15 residues. This chain's CDR3 is CASSQDLTGSTEAFF. In DNA form, the CDR3 reads TGTGCCAGCAGCCAAGATCTAACAGGGAGCACTGAAGCTTTCTTT.

In nucleotides, the CDR3 is TGCGCCAGCAGCTTGGCCGGCCTCGCCTCCTTTAGCTCCTACAATGAGCAGTTCTTC. Translation: CASSLAGLASFSSYNEQFF. The rearrangement uses TRBV5-1 and TRBJ2-1; D uncertain. There are 19 residues in the CDR3. V dropped 0 bases and J dropped 0 bases, with 19 bases sitting between them. Germline CDR1 and CDR2: SGHRS and YFSETQ.

The chain carries TRBV6-6 and TRBJ2-3, with no clear D. CDR1 and CDR2 from the germline V gene are MNHNY and SVGAGI (reference sequence). V dropped 2 bases and J dropped 1 base, with 10 bases sitting between them. This CDR3 spans 15 amino acids. The CDR3 DNA reads TGTGCCAGCAGTTACGCATTTGACGGCACAGATACGCAGTATTTT. It codes for CASSYAFDGTDTQYF.

V usage is TRBV7-9 and J usage is TRBJ2-1; 7 bases map to TRBD2. In germline, CDR1 is SEHNR, CDR2 FQNEAQ (reference sequence). Trimming cost V 1 base and J 5 bases; bases outside gene matches: 5. The CDR3 contains 15 residues. The CDR3 is CASSLVQRGNNEQFF. CDR3 coding DNA: TGTGCCAGCAGCTTAGTCCAGCGGGGTAACAATGAGCAGTTCTTC.

The chain links TRBV27 to TRBJ1-6; D is uncertain. Germline CDR1 is MNHEY and CDR2 is SMNVEV (reference sequence). The CDR3 covers 14 residues. Trimming shortened V by 5 bases and J by 7 bases, and 12 bases separated the two germline ends. CDR3 DNA: TGTGCCAGCAGTGCCGGACGGCTAAATTCACCCCTCCACTTT. Protein product: CASSAGRLNSPLHF.

The rearrangement joins TRBV29-1 to TRBJ2-7; TRBD2 is a possible D gene (5 bases). Germline V gene data show CDR1 as SQVTM and CDR2 as ANQGSEA. CDR3 length equals 13 residues. The V gene lost 4 bases and the J gene lost 0 bases, with 10 bases spanning the gap. In DNA, the CDR3 is TGCAGCGTTGCCCCACGGGACTCCTACGAGCAGTACTTC. Translation gives CSVAPRDSYEQYF.

This chain joins TRBV9 and TRBJ2-2; D is uncertain. Germline V CDR1 and CDR2: SGDLS, YYNGEE. Deletions cut 4 bases from V and 1 base from J, with 8 bases between. This CDR3 has 14 residues. This chain's CDR3 is CASSLLQNTGELFF. In DNA, the CDR3 is TGTGCCAGCAGCCTCCTACAGAACACCGGGGAGCTGTTTTTT.

The V and J genes are TRBV6-4 and TRBJ2-1; 12 bases are a match to TRBD2. This CDR3 comprises 15 residues. Germline CDR1 and CDR2: MRHNA and SNTAGT. Trimming cost V 3 bases and J 10 bases; bases outside gene matches: 7. Here the CDR3 reads CASSESSGGADEQFF. In DNA, the CDR3 is TGTGCCAGCAGTGAATCTAGCGGGGGGGCTGACGAGCAGTTCTTC.

This sequence joins TRBV20-1 and TRBJ2-7; possibly TRBD2 for D (5 bases). This CDR3 spans 14 amino acids. V lost 3 bases, J lost 7 bases, and 19 bases lay in between. The germline gives CDR1 DFQATT, CDR2 SNEGSKA (reference sequence). CDR3 DNA: TGCAGTGCTAGCGATCCGGAGGCCGGCGGGGAGCAGTACGTC. It specifies CSASDPEAGGEQYV.

This chain joins TRBV4-2 and TRBJ2-1, with D possibly TRBD2 on 5 matching bases. The V and J ends lost 2 bases and 11 bases respectively, with 13 bases between them. There are 13 residues in the CDR3. Per the germline V gene, CDR1 is LGHNA and CDR2 is YNFKEQ. CDR3 DNA sequence: TGTGCCAGCAGCCAACCGCGGGCCCTCAAGCAGTTCTTC. This codes for CASSQPRALKQFF.

V and J are TRBV5-4 and TRBJ1-1; D unclear. The CDR3 totals 11 residues. V dropped 4 bases and J dropped 1 base, with 2 bases sitting between them. The germline V gene encodes CDR1 SGHNT and CDR2 YYREEE (reference sequence). The DNA of the CDR3 is TGTGCCAGCAGCACGAACACTGAAGCTTTCTTT. Translating gives CASSTNTEAFF. Variable domain in full (rest from reference TRBV5-4 and TRBJ1-1): ETGVTQSPTHLIKTRGQQVTLRCSSQSGHNTVSWYQQALGQGPQFIFQYYREEENGRGNFPPRFSGLQFPNYSSELNVNALELDDSALYLCASSTNTEAFFGQGTRLTVV.

This chain links TRBV9 with TRBJ1-2; 8 nucleotides align to TRBD1. The V segment lost 2 bases and the J segment 5 bases; nucleotides outside the gene matches: 11. The germline gives CDR1 SGDLS, CDR2 YYNGEE. The CDR3 spans 16 residues. Here the CDR3 reads CASSVSPGQASYGYTF. CDR3 nucleotides: TGTGCCAGCAGCGTCTCCCCGGGACAGGCCTCTTATGGCTACACCTTC.

The chain links TRBV9 to TRBJ2-7; 8 bases are a match to TRBD2. Germline V gene sequence: CDR1 SGDLS, CDR2 YYNGEE. V trimming: 0 bases; J trimming: 2 bases; junction bases outside the gene matches: 1. This CDR3 is built from 14 residues. This CDR3 is CASSVGLAPYEQYF. CDR3 DNA sequence: TGTGCCAGCAGCGTAGGACTAGCGCCCTACGAGCAGTACTTC.

V gene TRBV5-1 combines with J gene TRBJ2-1; TRBD1 might be the D (6 bases). Deletions cut 0 bases from V and 3 bases from J, with 10 bases between. There are 15 residues in the CDR3. From germline, CDR1 is SGHRS and CDR2 YFSETQ. CDR3 in DNA: TGCGCCAGCAGCTTGGAGGGGGTAGGCTACAATGAGCAGTTCTTC. Translating gives CASSLEGVGYNEQFF.

The rearrangement joins TRBV3-1 to TRBJ2-2; D is undetermined. The CDR3 is 15 residues long. Germline V gene sequence: CDR1 LGHDT, CDR2 YNNKEL (reference sequence). V lost 0 bases and J lost 7, with 12 bases in between. CDR3 sequence: CASSQETSSRGELFF. The DNA of the CDR3 is TGTGCCAGCAGCCAAGAAACGTCCAGCCGCGGGGAGCTGTTTTTT. Full variable domain (outside the CDR3, taken from reference TRBV3-1 and TRBJ2-2): DTAVSQTPKYLVTQMGNDKSIKCEQNLGHDTMYWYKQDSKKFLKIMFSYNNKELIINETVPNRFSPKSPDKAHLNLHINSLELGDSAVYFCASSQETSSRGELFFGEGSRLTVL.

V usage is TRBV24-1 and J usage is TRBJ1-2; 9 bases fit TRBD1. J gave up 6 bases and V 2 bases, and 9 bases lay outside the gene matches. The CDR3 spans 16 residues. Germline CDR1 KGHDR, CDR2 SFDVKD. CDR3 sequence reads: CATSDYSTGGRDGYTF. DNA for the CDR3: TGTGCCACCAGTGATTATTCGACAGGGGGGAGAGATGGCTACACCTTC.

The chain couples TRBV5-4 to TRBJ2-7; D is unclear. Germline CDR1 is SGHNT and CDR2 is YYREEE (reference sequence). V was pared by 3 bases and J by 2 bases, with 12 bases between. The CDR3 has 14 amino acids. In nucleotides, the CDR3 is TGTGCCAGCAGCTCCTCGATAAGCACCTACGAGCAGTACTTC. Translating it yields CASSSSISTYEQYF.

The chain couples TRBV6-5 to TRBJ2-7; 7 nucleotides agree with TRBD1. Germline V gene sequence: CDR1 MNHEY, CDR2 SVGAGI. The J segment lost 3 bases and the V segment lost 8 bases, leaving 10 bases of the junction unmatched. This CDR3 region has 14 residues. The CDR3 DNA sequence: TGTGCCAGCGGCCCAGCCGGGACAGACTACGAGCAGTACTTC. It specifies CASGPAGTDYEQYF.

This chain links TRBV5-1 with TRBJ1-6, with a possible D match to TRBD1 (6 bases). The CDR3 has 14 amino acids. The V gene lost 0 bases and the J gene lost 7 bases, with 8 bases spanning the gap. Germline V gene sequence: CDR1 SGHRS, CDR2 YFSETQ. As DNA, the CDR3 is TGCGCCAGCAGCTTGGTGGGACAAAATTCACCCCTCCACTTT. It codes for CASSLVGQNSPLHF.

The rearrangement links TRBV20-1 to TRBJ2-1; D not certain. With 0 bases removed from V and 6 bases from J, the gap between germline ends came to 12 bases. CDR1 DFQATT and CDR2 SNEGSKA come from the germline V gene (reference sequence). The CDR3 has 14 residues. The CDR3 nucleotides are TGCAGTGCTAGAGATGGGCACCTATCCAATGAGCAGTTCTTC. Residues: CSARDGHLSNEQFF.

The rearrangement uses TRBV29-1 and TRBJ2-7; unclear D gene. V was cut by 5 bases and J by 0 bases, with 11 bases left in between. Germline CDR1 is SQVTM and CDR2 is ANQGSEA. This CDR3 has 13 residues. The CDR3 here is CSVRNFGSYEQYF. The DNA for the CDR3 is TGCAGCGTTAGGAACTTTGGCTCCTACGAGCAGTACTTC.

The chain recombines TRBV27 with TRBJ2-1, with 12 bases fitting TRBD2. V was clipped by 5 bases and J by 9 bases; unmatched bases: 8. The CDR3 is made up of 15 amino acids. Germline V gene lookup returns CDR1 MNHEY and CDR2 SMNVEV (reference sequence). CDR3 sequence reads: CASSTSSGRASEQFF. The CDR3 DNA reads TGTGCCAGCAGTACCTCTAGCGGGAGGGCCAGTGAGCAGTTCTTC.